The sequence of this T cell receptor (beta chain) was determined in a study of cytotoxic CD8 clonotypes in ibrutinib-treated CLL (dated by TCRdb to the early 2020s). Study-level background: The cohort was composed of about a dozen relapsed/refractory and around 14 treatment-naive patients; IGHV unmutated status was identified in some 17 patients. Cryopreserved peripheral blood mononuclear cells were obtained before treatment, at response, and at either sustained remission or disease progression. On average, each sample yielded about 260,000 productive templates and over 90,000 productive rearrangements. Response samples were obtained after a median of about 13 months of treatment, with a range of about 6 to 36 months. Partial responses were observed in about 24 patients and complete responses in 2; after a median follow-up of roughly 72 months, remission was maintained in 15 or so patients and progression was observed in approximately 12. Of the roughly 86 people in the trial, about 25 had longitudinal samples available. Every sample from remission and from progressive disease was obtained while the patients were still on ibrutinib.

Note on this clone: What antigen it recognizes has not been identified. Per-base quality was not reported, and no clone a single base away is much larger than it.

General findings and caveats noted by the study authors: Public clonotypes were rare and either contracted or stayed stable during treatment, and the rise in clonality at ibrutinib response reflected the expansion of private clonotypes. At baseline, clonality was higher than in age-matched healthy donors and showed a strong correlation with circulating CD8+ T-cell counts. Sampling times were not matched between patients in sustained remission and patients whose disease was progressing, and lymph node repertoires were not examined. Clonality rose at ibrutinib response, remained stable during sustained remission, and dropped back toward baseline at progression.

Each clonotype received, on average, about 9.7x coverage in deep resolution sequencing performed on a MiSeq, where the target depth lay between 1 in 1 million and 1 in 200,000 T cells. The immunoSEQ hsTCRB Kit was used to generate TCR beta libraries. On the authors' methods: Data were analyzed with ImmunoSEQ Data Assistant and ImmunoSEQ Analyzer, with V, D and J genes assigned per IMGT definitions. Clonality, with values ranging from 0 to 1, was calculated as one minus the normalized Shannon entropy of productive rearrangement frequencies. Public clonotype analysis was restricted to overrepresented clonotypes comprising at least 0.05% of each patient's repertoire. Approximately 12 repertoires from age-matched healthy donors, obtained from immuneACCESS, served as clonality controls. What TCRdb holds here is the immuneACCESS table cut down to in-frame rearrangements. Part of the clones is not present; checked against another copy, under half of the missing clones reflect an unresolved V gene, and the others are unexplained. V, J and clone size were drawn from that table, and D and trimming were deduced from the DNA. The table for this sample lists roughly 76,000 clones; around 81% of them were counted only once. The top ten clones comprise approximately 7.7% of the sample.

This specimen's time point label, per the study, means: progressive disease on ibrutinib. Roughly 2 micrograms of genomic DNA were extracted from cryopreserved PBMCs for TCR beta library preparation. Longitudinal blood samples from CLL patients on ibrutinib monotherapy underwent high-throughput TCR beta sequencing. The patients took part in an open-label, single-center phase 2 trial of ibrutinib monotherapy. The CDR3 has 13 amino acids, counting the end cysteine and phenylalanine. The sequence is cut down to CDR3 DNA, 39 bases in frame from base 1. The germline V gene (reference sequence) gives CDR1 as GTSNPN and CDR2 as SVGIG. V is clipped by 0 bases and J by 3 bases, and the sequence between their germline boundaries is 6 bases long.

The sequenced sample was PBMCs, obtained at disease progression, from a patient treated with ibrutinib. The rearrangement joined TRBV30 to TRBJ2-1; no confident D gene assignment can be made. The origin of this receptor is a human donor with chronic lymphocytic leukemia. The sequenced DNA is TGTGCCTGGAGTGTCCTAGACTACAATGAGCAGTTCTTC. It is translated as CAWSVLDYNEQFF.